Each of the 15 T cell receptor beta chains below was sequenced from the same sample in a study of CD8+ T cells in alopecia areata. Extracted RNA was reverse transcribed into cDNA, the sequencing template. Clones were sequenced by immunoSEQ multiplex PCR, and TCRdb holds only the in-frame ones, with some missing. The table includes about 180,000 clones, about 70% detected once. Sequences were derived from CD8+ T cells sorted from blood, sampled at week 0. These receptors were obtained from a human donor with alopecia areata.

The chain recombines TRBV30 with TRBJ1-3; D is ambiguous. The CDR3 totals 14 residues. CDR1 is GTSNPN and CDR2 is SVGIG in the germline V gene (reference sequence). Trimming removed 0 bases at V and 0 bases at J, with 6 bases between. The CDR3 spells CAWSVQDSGNTIYF. The CDR3 nucleotides read TGTGCCTGGAGTGTACAAGACTCTGGAAACACCATATATTTT.

The J gene is TRBJ2-1, the V gene TRBV30; D is unresolved. The germline CDR1 and CDR2 sequences are GTSNPN and SVGIG (reference sequence). V lost 4 bases and J 5 bases, leaving 9 bases between the germline ends. The CDR3 extends over 12 amino acids. CDR3 DNA: TGTGCCTGGAACTTACAGAACAATGAGCAGTTCTTC. Translating gives CAWNLQNNEQFF.

The chain uses TRBV12-5 and TRBJ2-7, with TRBD2 matching over 9 bases. Trimming cost V 5 bases and J 0 bases; bases outside gene matches: 2. The germline CDR1 and CDR2 sequences are LGHNT and FRNRAP. This CDR3 is built from 14 residues. For the CDR3, the DNA is TGTGCTAGTGGTACTAGCGGGCTCTCCTACGAGCAGTACTTC. Amino acids: CASGTSGLSYEQYF.

This chain links TRBV10-3 with TRBJ2-7; tentative D call: TRBD1 (6 bases). CDR3 length: 13 amino acids. Trimming took 2 bases from V and 3 from J, leaving 8 bases between them. Per the germline V gene, CDR1 is ENHRY and CDR2 is SYGVKD. The CDR3 sequence: CAISEQGHYEQYF. In nucleotides, the CDR3 is TGTGCCATCAGTGAGCAGGGACACTACGAGCAGTACTTC.

The V and J genes are TRBV2 and TRBJ1-3; possibly TRBD1 for D (6 bases). The ends were cut back, 6 bases at V and 5 bases at J, with 8 bases in the middle. Germline V gene data show CDR1 as SNHLY and CDR2 as FYNNEI. The CDR3 is made up of 12 amino acids. For the CDR3, the DNA is TGTGCCAGCAGAGGGGACAGAAACACCATATATTTT. Its protein is CASRGDRNTIYF.

This clone has ten or more counts. This chain links TRBV7-6 with TRBJ2-4; 7 nucleotides line up with TRBD1. Germline CDR1 reads SGHVS; CDR2 reads FNYEAQ. The CDR3 consists of 16 residues. With 5 bases clipped from V and 9 bases from J, the junction kept 16 bases outside the gene matches. CDR3 coding DNA: TGTGCCAGCAGCGGTGACAGGGTTGGGGGTCCTGGCATTCAGTACTTC. Protein product: CASSGDRVGGPGIQYF. The complete variable domain, with remaining parts taken from reference TRBV7-6 and TRBJ2-4, reads GAGVSQSPRYKVTKRGQDVALRCDPISGHVSLYWYRQALGQGPEFLTYFNYEAQQDKSGLPNDRFSAERPEGSISTLTIQRTEQRDSAMYRCASSGDRVGGPGIQYFGAGTRLSVL.

This clone was seen more than once but under ten times. Other DNA sequences within the sample encode an identical CDR3. This rearrangement joins TRBV7-9 to TRBJ1-1; 7 bases fit TRBD1. The CDR3 runs 14 residues. V trimming: 4 bases; J trimming: 2 bases; junction bases outside the gene matches: 4. CDR1 and CDR2 from the germline V gene are SEHNR and FQNEAQ (reference sequence). CDR3 bases: TGTGCCAGCAGCTCGGGACAGCTTAACACTGAAGCTTTCTTT. This sequence encodes CASSSGQLNTEAFF.

This rearrangement joins TRBV7-2 to TRBJ2-1, with TRBD2 matching 14 bases. The germline CDR1 and CDR2 sequences are SGHTA and FQGNSA. J lost 6 bases, V lost 3 bases, and 4 bases had no gene match. This CDR3 is 16 amino acids long. CDR3 protein: CASSFRLAGGSNEQFF. CDR3 nucleotide sequence: TGTGCCAGCAGCTTCCGACTAGCGGGGGGGTCCAATGAGCAGTTCTTC.

The chain couples TRBV30 to TRBJ2-5; no definite D call. Per germline, CDR1 GTSNPN and CDR2 SVGIG (reference sequence). V lost 1 base and J lost 2, with 11 bases in between. There are 14 residues in the CDR3. The CDR3 DNA sequence: TGTGCCTGGAGTGAGATAACTGGGCAAGAGACCCAGTACTTC. Translated, it gives CAWSEITGQETQYF.

The chain uses TRBV6-1 and TRBJ2-7, with D unresolved. Germline lookup yields CDR1 MNHNS and CDR2 SASEGT. This CDR3 is 16 amino acids long. Trimming cost V 1 base and J 0 bases, with 13 bases left between them. The CDR3 DNA sequence: TGTGCCAGCAGTGAAGGTTGGGTTTCCAGCTCCTACGAGCAGTACTTC. This sequence encodes CASSEGWVSSSYEQYF.

The chain has TRBV12-5 and TRBJ2-1; 7 nucleotides line up with TRBD2. Unmatched junction bases numbered 16, after V lost 4 bases and J lost 4 bases. CDR3 size: 18 residues. From germline, CDR1 is LGHNT and CDR2 FRNRAP. The CDR3: CASGSQGLVGDLYNEQFF. CDR3 bases: TGTGCTAGTGGTTCCCAAGGACTAGTAGGGGACTTATACAATGAGCAGTTCTTC.

CDR3 bases: TGTGCCAGCAGCCCACCCAATTTCGAGGCGGTCACCGGGGAGCTGTTTTTT. Protein sequence: CASSPPNFEAVTGELFF. The chain combines TRBV14 with TRBJ2-2; D unclear. The CDR3 consists of 17 residues. V lost 4 bases, J lost 4 bases, and 19 bases lay in between. CDR1 is SGHDN and CDR2 is FVKESK in the germline V gene.

The J gene is TRBJ1-1, the V gene TRBV30; no definite D call. The CDR3 extends over 13 amino acids. In germline, CDR1 is GTSNPN, CDR2 SVGIG (reference sequence). The V end was cut by 4 bases, the J end by 5 bases, with 14 bases between. CDR3 bases: TGTGCCTGGACATTTTTTGGGGAGACTGAAGCTTTCTTT. This sequence encodes CAWTFFGETEAFF.

CDR3 nucleotides: TGTGCCAGCGCCCCGGGACAGGGCCTTGGGCAGTACTTC. Translation gives CASAPGQGLGQYF. The genes are TRBV28 and TRBJ2-7, with 9 positions matching TRBD1. Germline CDR1 and CDR2: MDHEN and SYDVKM. The CDR3 is 13 amino acids. The J segment lost 9 bases and the V segment lost 8 bases, leaving 11 bases of the junction unmatched.

This sequence joins TRBV4-1 and TRBJ2-5, with TRBD1 matching over 7 bases. This CDR3 has 15 amino acids. Unmatched junction bases numbered 3, after V lost 2 bases and J lost 0 bases. CDR1 MGHRA and CDR2 YSYEKL come from the germline V gene. The DNA for the CDR3 is TGCGCCAGCAGCCAACGGACAGGTTACCAAGAGACCCAGTACTTC. This codes for CASSQRTGYQETQYF.